The 22 T cell receptor beta chains given below trace back to one sample, sequenced in a study of cytomegalovirus exposure and HLA in healthy donors. This PCR relied on a set of 60 Vbeta primers and 13 Jbeta primers. Sequencing used immunoSEQ multiplex PCR; TCRdb keeps in-frame clones, though not all of them. The table has around 99,000 clones, around 70% seen once. Input material: PBMCs. The source is a woman aged 70-85 years in good health and CMV-seropositive.

V gene TRBV9 combines with J gene TRBJ1-4; the D is unclear. V lost 0 bases and J lost 8, with 11 bases in between. The CDR3 is made up of 14 amino acids. The germline gives CDR1 SGDLS, CDR2 YYNGEE. The CDR3 spells CASSVEAGVEKLFF. CDR3 DNA sequence: TGTGCCAGCAGCGTAGAGGCAGGTGTAGAAAAACTGTTTTTT.

The V and J genes are TRBV19 and TRBJ1-1; 7 positions match TRBD1. This CDR3 comprises 16 residues. CDR1 LNHDA and CDR2 SQIVND come from the germline V gene (reference sequence). V lost 6 bases to trimming and J lost 1 base; unmatched junction nucleotides: 11. CDR3: CASRTSGDRPNTEAFF. CDR3 DNA: TGTGCCAGTAGAACCTCCGGGGACAGACCGAACACTGAAGCTTTCTTT.

This chain joins TRBV7-2 and TRBJ1-1; 7 bases line up with TRBD1. The germline gives CDR1 SGHTA, CDR2 FQGNSA. The CDR3 totals 14 residues. V was pared by 5 bases and J by 4 bases, with 7 bases of the junction left unmatched. CDR3 sequence (DNA): TGTGCCAGCAGCCCAGTCAACAGGGGCACTGAAGCTTTCTTT. It yields the protein CASSPVNRGTEAFF.

The chain employs TRBV10-3 and TRBJ1-5; perhaps TRBD1 as D (5 bases). V was shortened by 2 bases and J by 6 bases, with 11 bases between the two germline ends. The CDR3 extends over 14 amino acids. Germline V gene sequence: CDR1 ENHRY, CDR2 SYGVKD. The CDR3 DNA is TGTGCCATCAGTGAGAGTAGGGGAGGTCAGCCCCAGCATTTT. It yields the protein CAISESRGGQPQHF.

The gene calls are TRBV6-5 and TRBJ1-1, with D perhaps TRBD1 (6 bases). Trimming removed 7 bases at V and 3 bases at J, with 12 bases between. This CDR3 comprises 13 residues. CDR1 and CDR2 (germline): MNHEY, SVGAGI. The chain's CDR3 is CASKWGRDTEAFF. As DNA, the CDR3 is TGTGCCAGCAAATGGGGGCGTGACACTGAAGCTTTCTTT.

This chain uses TRBV6-1 with TRBJ2-1; 10 bases are shared with TRBD2. Trimming took 6 bases from V and 7 from J; bases not matched to a gene: 6. CDR1 is MNHNS and CDR2 is SASEGT in the germline V gene. CDR3 size: 14 residues. DNA for the CDR3: TGTGCCAGCAGAGCGGGGGGGACTGGGAATGAGCAGTTCTTC. Protein sequence: CASRAGGTGNEQFF.

This clone was observed a handful of times. The genes are TRBV7-2 and TRBJ1-1; D is perhaps TRBD1 (5 bases). CDR3 size: 14 residues. In germline, CDR1 is SGHTA, CDR2 FQGNSA. The CDR3 DNA follows: TGTGGCTGCACTGGACACACCATGAACACTGAAGCTTTCTTT. Encoded protein: CGCTGHTMNTEAFF.

V is TRBV11-3 and J is TRBJ2-4; D call uncertain. The CDR3 spans 13 residues. Germline CDR1 reads SGHNT; CDR2 reads YENEEA. V was cut by 2 bases and J by 9 bases, with 11 bases left in between. Here the CDR3 reads CASSLYEESIQYF. The CDR3 bases are TGTGCCAGCAGCTTATACGAGGAAAGCATTCAGTACTTC.

The count of this clone is one. In the same sample, other DNA sequences code for this CDR3. The chain has TRBV20-1 and TRBJ1-2; possible D gene TRBD1, 5 bases. Trimming shortened V by 2 bases and J by 5 bases, and 6 bases separated the two germline ends. This CDR3 spans 11 amino acids. CDR1 DFQATT and CDR2 SNEGSKA come from the germline V gene (reference sequence). Here the CDR3 DNA reads TGCAGTGCTAGACAGGGTTATGGCTACACCTTC. Amino acids: CSARQGYGYTF.

This clone was observed a few times. The chain employs TRBV18 and TRBJ2-5; 8 bases align to TRBD2. Germline CDR1 is KGHSH and CDR2 is LQKENI. Losses at the gene ends were 4 bases for V and 4 bases for J; bases not matched to a gene: 5. This CDR3 is built from 14 residues. CDR3: CASSLAGGSETQYF. The CDR3 DNA is TGTGCCAGCTCACTCGCGGGGGGCTCAGAGACCCAGTACTTC.

V is TRBV19 and J is TRBJ1-1; 7 nucleotides line up with TRBD1. The CDR3 covers 13 residues. Per the germline V gene, CDR1 is LNHDA and CDR2 is SQIVND (reference sequence). V shed 5 bases, J shed 7 bases, and the junction held 7 bases outside the gene matches. In nucleotides, the CDR3 is TGTGCCAGTAGTGCGACAGGGATCAGTGAAGCTTTCTTT. It yields the protein CASSATGISEAFF.

The genes are TRBV19 and TRBJ2-2; 10 positions match TRBD2. The V gene end was trimmed by 5 bases and the J gene end by 0 bases; junction bases not matched to a gene: 6. The CDR3 is 17 residues long. The V gene's germline CDR1 is LNHDA and CDR2 SQIVND (reference sequence). CDR3 in amino acids: CASSALAGAANTGELFF. CDR3 nucleotide sequence: TGTGCCAGTAGTGCCCTAGCGGGGGCCGCGAACACCGGGGAGCTGTTTTTT.

J is TRBJ2-7 and V is TRBV6-5, with 10 nucleotides matching TRBD1. The CDR3 loop spans 14 amino acids. Trimming at V came to 9 bases and at J to 2 bases, leaving 7 bases not matched to a gene. CDR1 is MNHEY, CDR2 SVGAGI, per germline. The chain's CDR3 is CASRLGQGTYEQYF. In DNA form, the CDR3 reads TGTGCCAGTAGACTGGGACAGGGGACCTACGAGCAGTACTTC.

This chain connects TRBV23-1 to TRBJ2-2; TRBD1 agrees at 8 bases. TRBV23-1 is given ORF status, its function remaining uncertain. Trimming took 7 bases from V and 4 from J; bases not matched to a gene: 5. The CDR3 extends over 14 amino acids. CDR3 coding DNA: TGCGCCAGCAACCGGGACAGGAGCACCGGGGAGCTGTTTTTT. As protein: CASNRDRSTGELFF.

The J gene is TRBJ2-5, the V gene TRBV19; TRBD2 matches 7 bases. The V segment lost 3 bases and the J segment 3 bases; nucleotides outside the gene matches: 4. Germline CDR1 and CDR2: LNHDA and SQIVND (reference sequence). The CDR3 sequence is 14 residues long. CDR3 loop: CASSIQAGEETQYF. CDR3 bases: TGTGCCAGTAGTATTCAGGCGGGGGAAGAGACCCAGTACTTC.

This clone has more than one count but fewer than ten. This chain connects TRBV7-2 to TRBJ1-5; D may be TRBD1 (5 bases). The CDR3 extends over 14 amino acids. Per germline, CDR1 SGHTA and CDR2 FQGNSA. With 2 bases removed from V and 7 bases from J, the gap between germline ends came to 12 bases. The CDR3 nucleotides are TGTGCCAGCAGCTTAAGCGGGTGGGGGCAGCCCCAGCATTTT. Protein product: CASSLSGWGQPQHF. The complete variable domain, with remaining parts taken from reference TRBV7-2 and TRBJ1-5, reads GAGVSQSPSNKVTEKGKDVELRCDPISGHTALYWYRQSLGQGLEFLIYFQGNSAPDKSGLPSDRFSAERTGGSVSTLTIQRTQQEDSAVYLCASSLSGWGQPQHFGDGTRLSIL.

This rearrangement joins TRBV13 to TRBJ2-7; TRBD2 aligns across 13 bases. The V gene end was trimmed by 4 bases and the J gene end by 4 bases; junction bases not matched to a gene: 4. The CDR3 contains 15 residues. Looked up from germline, CDR1 is PRHDT and CDR2 is FYEKMQ (reference sequence). This chain's CDR3 is CASSSRTSGGYEQYF. The CDR3 DNA is TGTGCCAGCAGCTCTCGGACTAGCGGGGGTTACGAGCAGTACTTC.

This CDR3 is CATSGGTSGGSGANVLTF. The CDR3 DNA is TGTGCCACCTCTGGAGGGACTAGCGGAGGCTCTGGGGCCAACGTCCTGACTTTC. The chain combines TRBV7-2 with TRBJ2-6; 11 nucleotides agree with TRBD2. V dropped 10 bases and J dropped 0; count of bases not matched to a gene: 11. The CDR3 runs to 18 residues. Per germline, CDR1 SGHTA and CDR2 FQGNSA.

The rearrangement joins TRBV20-1 to TRBJ1-1; D remains ambiguous. Germline V lookup: CDR1 DFQATT, CDR2 SNEGSKA (reference sequence). V lost 3 bases and J 1 base, leaving 3 bases between the germline ends. The CDR3 is 11 amino acids. The CDR3, as DNA: TGCAGTGCTAGTAAGAACACTGAAGCTTTCTTT. Its protein product is CSASKNTEAFF.

V is TRBV19 and J is TRBJ1-2; D possibly corresponds to TRBD1 (5 bases). CDR1 and CDR2 (germline): LNHDA, SQIVND (reference sequence). The CDR3 is 13 amino acids. Trimming cost V 4 bases and J 4 bases, with 10 bases left between them. The CDR3 region has the DNA TGTGCCAGTAGTACTACAGGCAGCTATGGCTACACCTTC. It encodes CASSTTGSYGYTF. Supplemented by reference TRBV19 and TRBJ1-2, the full variable domain reads DGGITQSPKYLFRKEGQNVTLSCEQNLNHDAMYWYRQDPGQGLRLIYYSQIVNDFQKGDIAEGYSVSREKKESFPLTVTSAQKNPTAFYLCASSTTGSYGYTFGSGTRLTVV.

The genes are TRBV6-5 and TRBJ1-1; D perhaps matches TRBD1 (6 bases). This CDR3 has 13 amino acids. Germline V lookup: CDR1 MNHEY, CDR2 SVGAGI. The V end was cut by 6 bases, the J end by 4 bases, with 12 bases between. CDR3 protein: CASRQGRSTEAFF. In DNA form, the CDR3 reads TGTGCCAGCAGACAGGGCAGGAGCACTGAAGCTTTCTTT.

The chain carries TRBV30 and TRBJ1-4; D gene unclear. Germline V gives CDR1 GTSNPN, CDR2 SVGIG (reference sequence). This CDR3 comprises 12 residues. The germline V and J ends were trimmed by 8 bases and 8 bases, with 15 bases remaining between them. The CDR3 DNA reads as TGTGCCGCGAGTGGGCTCGGGGAAAAACTGTTTTTT. Protein product: CAASGLGEKLFF. Complete variable domain (other parts from reference TRBV30 and TRBJ1-4): SQTIHQWPATLVQPVGSPLSLECTVEGTSNPNLYWYRQAAGRGLQLLFYSVGIGQISSEVPQNLSASRPQDRQFILSSKKLLLSDSGFYLCAASGLGEKLFFGSGTQLSVL.